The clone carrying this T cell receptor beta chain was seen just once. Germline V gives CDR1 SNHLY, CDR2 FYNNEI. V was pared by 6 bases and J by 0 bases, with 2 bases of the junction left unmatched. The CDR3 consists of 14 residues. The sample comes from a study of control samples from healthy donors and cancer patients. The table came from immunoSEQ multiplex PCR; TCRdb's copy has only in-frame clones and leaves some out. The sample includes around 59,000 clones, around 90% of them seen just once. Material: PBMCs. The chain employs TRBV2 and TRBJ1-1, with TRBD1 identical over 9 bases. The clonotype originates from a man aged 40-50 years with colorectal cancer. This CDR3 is CASRRQGVNTEAFF. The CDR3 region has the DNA TGTGCCAGCAGGCGACAGGGGGTGAACACTGAAGCTTTCTTT. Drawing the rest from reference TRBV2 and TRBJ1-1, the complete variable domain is EPEVTQTPSHQVTQMGQEVILRCVPISNHLYFYWYRQILGQKVEFLVSFYNNEISEKSEIFDDQFSVERPDGSNFTLKIRSTKLEDSAMYFCASRRQGVNTEAFFGQGTRLTVV.